This is a list of T cell receptor beta chains from one sample in a study of a mutant IDH1 vaccine in newly diagnosed glioma. Antigens of these TCRs are unknown. Profiled with immunoSEQ multiplex PCR; TCRdb holds only in-frame clones, not every one. The table records some 60,000 clones, roughly 87% of them present only once. Sequencing was performed on PBMCs, taken from a glioma patient whose treatment included an IDH1 peptide vaccine. The receptors shown here come from a woman between 50 and 59 years old with glioma. The CDR3 runs from the conserved cysteine through the conserved F or W. A D gene is named only where the DNA matches it firmly. Size is stated for part of the rows, as once, few or many counts, or as a class when the clone is expanded.

d_call	v_call	clone_size	j_call	cdr3_length	cdr3_nt	cdr3_aa
.	TRBV7-9	.	TRBJ2-7	12	TGTGCCAGCAGCTTTCAGGTGGCCGAGCAGTACTTC	CASSFQVAEQYF
TRBD1	TRBV4-1	few	TRBJ1-4	15	TGCGCCAGCAGCCAAGATCGACAGGGGAATGAAAAACTGTTTTTT	CASSQDRQGNEKLFF
.	TRBV6-5	.	TRBJ2-1	12	TGTGCCAGCAGTCCTCGGACGAAGAAGCAGTTCTTC	CASSPRTKKQFF
TRBD1	TRBV4-3	.	TRBJ1-1	17	TGCGCCAGCAGCCAAGATGGAAGGGCAGGGGGGAACACTGAAGCTTTCTTT	CASSQDGRAGGNTEAFF
.	TRBV20-1	.	TRBJ1-1	11	TGCAGTGCTAGGCCCCGTACTGAAGCTTTCTTT	CSARPRTEAFF
TRBD1	TRBV7-8	.	TRBJ1-5	16	TGTGCCAGCAGCTTAGAACAGGGGGCCCTCAATCAGCCCCAGCATTTT	CASSLEQGALNQPQHF
.	TRBV7-2	.	TRBJ2-7	12	TGTGCCAGCAGCCGCTGGCCGTCCGAGCAGTACTTC	CASSRWPSEQYF
TRBD1	TRBV5-1	.	TRBJ1-5	15	TGCGCCAGCAGCTTGGGTCAGGGGGATGGTCAGCCCCAGCATTTT	CASSLGQGDGQPQHF
TRBD1	TRBV11-2	.	TRBJ2-7	14	TGTGCCAGCAGCTACAGGGGCGCAGGCTACGAGCAGTACTTC	CASSYRGAGYEQYF
.	TRBV19	.	TRBJ2-2	13	TGTGCCAGTATCGGGTTAGGTACCGGGGAGCTGTTTTTT	CASIGLGTGELFF
.	TRBV6-6	.	TRBJ1-6	14	TGTGCCAGCGGTACGCAGGGGCCGAATTCACCCCTCCACTTT	CASGTQGPNSPLHF
.	TRBV14	.	TRBJ1-1	15	TGTGCCAGCAGCCAAGTTAGGGTCCTAAGCACTGAAGCTTTCTTT	CASSQVRVLSTEAFF
.	TRBV29-1	.	TRBJ1-2	13	TGCAGCGTTGACTCCAGGGATCTCTATGGCTACACCTTC	CSVDSRDLYGYTF
.	TRBV29-1	.	TRBJ1-3	13	TGCAGCGTCCAACAGGACTCTGGAAACACCATATATTTT	CSVQQDSGNTIYF
.	TRBV7-2	.	TRBJ2-7	12	TGTGCCAGCAGCCCGGCGGGGGCATGGGAGTACTTC	CASSPAGAWEYF
.	TRBV27	.	TRBJ2-7	14	TGTGCCAGCAGTTTACCCGGGGGGACAAGGGAGCAGTACTTC	CASSLPGGTREQYF
.	TRBV4-1	.	TRBJ2-2	15	TGCGCCAGCAGCCAACCCCAGACGAACACCGGGGAGCTGTTTTTT	CASSQPQTNTGELFF
.	TRBV10-2	.	TRBJ1-1	15	TGCGCCAGCAGTGAGGGGGGCGCCCATGACACTGAAGCTTTCTTT	CASSEGGAHDTEAFF
.	TRBV28	.	TRBJ1-2	14	TGTGCCAGCAGTGTCAGGCCTAGCGACTATGGCTACACCTTC	CASSVRPSDYGYTF
.	TRBV9	.	TRBJ1-2	15	TGTGCCAGCAGCGTAGGGGACCCCCCTAACTATGGCTACACCTTC	CASSVGDPPNYGYTF
.	TRBV11-2	.	TRBJ1-4	13	TGTGCCAGCAGCTATTTCGAGAGTGAAAAACTGTTTTTT	CASSYFESEKLFF
TRBD2	TRBV11-2	.	TRBJ2-7	15	TGTGCCAGCAGCTTACCGGGAGGGGATTGGATAGGGCAGTACTTC	CASSLPGGDWIGQYF
.	TRBV13	once	TRBJ2-1	13	TGTGCCAGCAGCCCCATTCGTCGGAATGAGCAGTTCTTC	CASSPIRRNEQFF
.	TRBV19	.	TRBJ2-6	15	TGTGCCAGTAGCCCAGGGTTCTCTGGGGCCAACGTCCTGACTTTC	CASSPGFSGANVLTF
TRBD2	TRBV5-4	.	TRBJ2-5	17	TGTGCCAGCAGCACTGGTGGCAATAGCGGGGAAATAGAGACCCAGTACTTC	CASSTGGNSGEIETQYF
TRBD1	TRBV7-3	once	TRBJ2-2	15	TGTGCCAGCAGCTTCGGGACAGCGAGGACCGGGGAGCTGTTTTTT	CASSFGTARTGELFF
.	TRBV9	.	TRBJ2-1	15	TGTGCCAGCAGCGTAGAAGGGGGACTACACAATGAGCAGTTCTTC	CASSVEGGLHNEQFF
.	TRBV19	.	TRBJ1-1	15	TGTGCCAGTAAGGGGACGCTCATCCGGGGCACTGAAGCTTTCTTT	CASKGTLIRGTEAFF
.	TRBV9	.	TRBJ2-1	14	TGTGCCAGCAGCGTATCCGGACGGAACAATGAGCAGTTCTTC	CASSVSGRNNEQFF
.	TRBV5-6	few	TRBJ1-6	14	TGTGCCAGCAGCTTAGGACGTTCCCATTCACCCCTCCACTTT	CASSLGRSHSPLHF
.	TRBV30	few	TRBJ2-7	15	TGTGCCTGGAGTCTGGGCCGGGGATTAGGAATGGAGCAGTACTTC	CAWSLGRGLGMEQYF
.	TRBV27	.	TRBJ1-2	13	TGTGCCAGCAAGGAGGATCGAAACTATGGCTACACCTTC	CASKEDRNYGYTF
.	TRBV2	.	TRBJ2-5	15	TGTGCCAGCAGTGGCGGCGCATCGTACCAAGAGACCCAGTACTTC	CASSGGASYQETQYF
TRBD1	TRBV2	.	TRBJ2-4	12	TGTGCCAGCGGACAGGGGAACAACATTCAGTACTTC	CASGQGNNIQYF
.	TRBV4-1	.	TRBJ2-7	14	TGCGCCAGCAGCCCCCAAGAAGGGACCTACGAGCAGTACTTC	CASSPQEGTYEQYF
.	TRBV2	.	TRBJ1-2	11	TGTGCCAGCAGTGAACTCGGAGGCTACACCTTC	CASSELGGYTF
TRBD1	TRBV11-2	.	TRBJ2-7	15	TGTGCCAGCAGTTCCGGTTGGGACAGGGGGGACGAGCAGTACTTC	CASSSGWDRGDEQYF
TRBD1	TRBV28	.	TRBJ1-2	15	TGTGCCAGCAGTCCGACAGGGAGGGCGAACTATGGCTACACCTTC	CASSPTGRANYGYTF
TRBD2	TRBV19	.	TRBJ2-3	15	TGTGCCAGTAGTACGGCCCTAGCGGGGGGTGATACGCAGTATTTT	CASSTALAGGDTQYF
.	TRBV2	.	TRBJ2-7	12	TGTGCCAGCAGTGAAGCCGTCTACGAGCAGTACTTC	CASSEAVYEQYF
.	TRBV7-3	.	TRBJ2-5	15	TGTGCCAGCAGCTTGGGACCCCTTGGCCAAGAGACCCAGTACTTC	CASSLGPLGQETQYF
.	TRBV5-1	.	TRBJ2-5	13	TGCGCCAGCAGCTTCGGTAGCGGAGAGACCCAGTACTTC	CASSFGSGETQYF
.	TRBV5-1	.	TRBJ1-4	16	TGCGCCAGCAGCTTGGACAGGGTGTCTATCATTGAAAAACTGTTTTTT	CASSLDRVSIIEKLFF
TRBD1	TRBV4-1	once	TRBJ2-6	18	TGCGCCAGCAGCCCTTCGGGACAGGTCGACTCTGGGGCCAACGTCCTGACTTTC	CASSPSGQVDSGANVLTF
.	TRBV14	.	TRBJ1-2	14	TGTGCCAGCAGCCAAGCTGAAGGGCCCTATGGCTACACCTTC	CASSQAEGPYGYTF
TRBD1	TRBV11-3	.	TRBJ1-6	14	TGTGCCAGCAGCTTGGGCAGGGGGGATTCACCCCTCCACTTT	CASSLGRGDSPLHF
TRBD1	TRBV6-4	.	TRBJ1-1	14	TGTGCCAGCAGTGACTCAGACAGGGCTACTGAAGCTTTCTTT	CASSDSDRATEAFF
.	TRBV19	.	TRBJ2-2	14	TGTGCCAGTAGTGGGGGACATGGCATCGGGGAGCTGTTTTTT	CASSGGHGIGELFF
TRBD1	TRBV2	.	TRBJ1-3	15	TGTGCCAGCAGCGACAGGGGGATAGGTGTAAACACCATATATTTT	CASSDRGIGVNTIYF